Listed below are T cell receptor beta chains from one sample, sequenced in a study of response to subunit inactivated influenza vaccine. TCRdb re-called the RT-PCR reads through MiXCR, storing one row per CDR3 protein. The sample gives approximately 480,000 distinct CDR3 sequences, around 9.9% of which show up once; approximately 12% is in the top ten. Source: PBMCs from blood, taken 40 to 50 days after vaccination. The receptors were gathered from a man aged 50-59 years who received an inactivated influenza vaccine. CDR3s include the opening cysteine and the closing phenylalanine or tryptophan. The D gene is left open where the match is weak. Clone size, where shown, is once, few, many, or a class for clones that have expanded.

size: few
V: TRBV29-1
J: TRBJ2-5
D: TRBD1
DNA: TGCAGCGTTTTACAGACACAGGGGAAGGAGACCCAGTACTTC
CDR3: CSVLQTQGKETQYF

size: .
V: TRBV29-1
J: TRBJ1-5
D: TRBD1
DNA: TGCAGCGTTGAAGGGCAGGGGGGTCAGCCCCAGCATTTT
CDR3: CSVEGQGGQPQHF

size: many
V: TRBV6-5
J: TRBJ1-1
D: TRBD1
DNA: TGTGCCAGCAGTTACTCCGGGACAGCCAACACTGAAGCTTTCTTT
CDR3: CASSYSGTANTEAFF

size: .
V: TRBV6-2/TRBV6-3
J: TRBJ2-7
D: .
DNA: TGTGCCAGCAGTTACGGCGGGGTCTACGAGCAGTACTTC
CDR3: CASSYGGVYEQYF

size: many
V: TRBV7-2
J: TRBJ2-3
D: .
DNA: TGTGCCAGCAGCAGGGTGGGGGGAACAGATACGCAGTATTTT
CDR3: CASSRVGGTDTQYF

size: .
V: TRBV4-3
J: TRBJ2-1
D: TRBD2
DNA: TGCGCCAGCAGCCTAATCTCCGGGACTAGCGAGTACAATGAGCAGTTCTTC
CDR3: CASSLISGTSEYNEQFF

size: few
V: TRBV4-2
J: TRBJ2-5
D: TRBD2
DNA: TGTGCCAGCAGCCAAGATTGGGCGGGAGGCTGGGAGACCCAGTACTTC
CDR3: CASSQDWAGGWETQYF

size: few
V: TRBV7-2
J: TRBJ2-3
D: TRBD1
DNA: TGTGCCACCGCGGACAGGGGAGGTTCAGATACGCAGTATTTT
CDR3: CATADRGGSDTQYF

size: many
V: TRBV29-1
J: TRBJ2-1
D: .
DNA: TGCAGCGTTGAAGATCGCCTCACAAATACCTACAATGAGCAGTTCTTC
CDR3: CSVEDRLTNTYNEQFF

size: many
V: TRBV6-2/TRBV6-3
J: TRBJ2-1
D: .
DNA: TGTGCCAGCAGTTGGTTAGCCTTATCAGACAATGAGCAGTTCTTC
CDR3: CASSWLALSDNEQFF

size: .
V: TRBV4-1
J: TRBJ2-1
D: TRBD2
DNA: TGCGCCAGCAGCCAAGATGTGCGGGGGGGCCACGGTGAGCAGTTCTTC
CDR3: CASSQDVRGGHGEQFF

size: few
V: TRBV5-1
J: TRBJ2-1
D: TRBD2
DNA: TGCGCCAGCAGCTTCCGGACTAGCGTTGTTAATGAGCAGTTCTTC
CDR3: CASSFRTSVVNEQFF

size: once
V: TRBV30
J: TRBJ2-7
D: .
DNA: TGTGCCTGGAAATCCGGGCATTACGAGCAGTACTTC
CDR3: CAWKSGHYEQYF

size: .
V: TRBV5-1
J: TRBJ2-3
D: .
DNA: TGCGCCAGCAGCATCGGGACCACTGGCACAGATACGCAGTATTTT
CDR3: CASSIGTTGTDTQYF

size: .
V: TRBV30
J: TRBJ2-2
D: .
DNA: TGTGCCTGGAGTTCCCTGGGGCCCGGGGAGCTGTTTTTT
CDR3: CAWSSLGPGELFF